This TCR beta chain was recorded in a study of blood T cells in healthy people across ages. Concerning this clonotype: The antigen is unknown.

CDR1 is LGHDT and CDR2 is YNNKEL in the germline V gene (reference sequence). The V gene end was trimmed by 0 bases and the J gene end by 2 bases; junction bases not matched to a gene: 9. The CDR3 runs 18 residues. Individuals who donated were healthy Caucasians from Russia aged about 6 to 100. Overall study findings and caveats: Naive T cell percentage showed a strong correlation with TCR beta diversity. PBMCs left unsorted prevented a conclusive naive versus antigen-experienced comparison. Higher diversity, along with more naive CD4+ cells, distinguished long-lived donors from aged donors.

A sample-barcoded 5' primer and a J-beta primer mix were used in a second PCR of about 7 to 12 cycles. TCRdb redid the calling of the 5' RACE reads with MiXCR, one entry per CDR3 protein. The sample has 700,000 to 800,000 distinct CDR3 sequences; roughly 45% are singletons. The gene calls are TRBV3-1 and TRBJ2-3; 9 nucleotides match TRBD2. The source of this sequence is an older woman in good health. The sample consisted of blood. CDR3 amino acids: CASSQDRTSGGSTDTQYF. As DNA, the CDR3 is TGTGCCAGCAGCCAAGACAGGACGAGCGGGGGGTCCACAGATACGCAGTATTTT.